These 31 T cell receptor beta chains came from one sample sequenced in a study of blood T cell repertoires in COVID-19. Libraries were prepared by immunoSEQ multiplex PCR; TCRdb keeps only in-frame clonotypes and omits some of them. This sample carries approximately 69,000 clones, 73% of them seen once, and the ten largest clones take more than 20%. What was sequenced was peripheral blood. These receptors all come from a man between 60 and 75 years old with acute or convalescent COVID-19.

This clone was seen just once. The chain has TRBV24-1 and TRBJ2-2, with TRBD1 identical over 10 bases. The germline V gene has CDR1 KGHDR and CDR2 SFDVKD. This CDR3 is built from 14 residues. V was clipped by 10 bases and J by 7 bases; unmatched bases: 8. For the CDR3, the DNA is TGTGCCACGCAGACAGGGGGCATAGGCGGGGAGCTGTTTTTT. Its protein is CATQTGGIGGELFF.

This clone was observed a few times. The rearrangement uses TRBV24-1 and TRBJ2-7; D unresolved. Trimming left V 4 bases short and J 5 bases short, with 8 bases between. Germline V gene lookup returns CDR1 KGHDR and CDR2 SFDVKD. There are 12 residues in the CDR3. The CDR3 sequence: CATSDPPNEQYV. In DNA form, the CDR3 reads TGTGCCACCAGTGACCCGCCTAACGAGCAGTACGTC.

The V gene is TRBV19, the J gene TRBJ1-1; D might be TRBD1 (6 bases). The V gene lost 5 bases and the J gene lost 5 bases, with 18 bases spanning the gap. The CDR3 consists of 15 residues. Germline assignment: CDR1 LNHDA and CDR2 SQIVND (reference sequence). CDR3 nucleotides: TGTGCCAGTAGTTCCAGGGGCTTAGGGACGACTGAAGCTTTCTTT. The encoded protein is CASSSRGLGTTEAFF.

The chain has TRBV30 and TRBJ2-5; D remains ambiguous. The CDR3 extends over 12 amino acids. Deletions cut 5 bases from V and 0 bases from J, with 7 bases between. Germline V gene data show CDR1 as GTSNPN and CDR2 as SVGIG (reference sequence). As DNA, the CDR3 is TGTGCCTGGTCACGGTACCAAGAGACCCAGTACTTC. Amino acid sequence: CAWSRYQETQYF.

The chain is built from TRBV30 and TRBJ1-4, with 7 bases matching TRBD1. The CDR3 consists of 15 residues. The junction had 3 bases not matched to a gene; V was cut back by 2 bases and J by 0 bases. Germline V gene lookup returns CDR1 GTSNPN and CDR2 SVGIG (reference sequence). The CDR3 spells CAWSIGQATNEKLFF. CDR3 nucleotides: TGTGCCTGGAGTATCGGACAGGCAACTAATGAAAAACTGTTTTTT.

This chain's CDR3 is CASSRGLASETQYF. Here the CDR3 DNA reads TGTGCCAGCAGCAGGGGACTAGCATCGGAGACCCAGTACTTC. This sequence joins TRBV6-5 and TRBJ2-5, with TRBD2 matching over 9 bases. The germline V gene encodes CDR1 MNHEY and CDR2 SVGAGI. The CDR3 has 14 residues. V was clipped by 6 bases and J by 5 bases; unmatched bases: 7.

A few counts support this clone. The chain links TRBV7-2 to TRBJ2-2; 9 bases fit TRBD2. The CDR3 sequence is 15 residues long. From germline, CDR1 is SGHTA and CDR2 FQGNSA. Trimming at V came to 1 base and at J to 6 bases, leaving 3 bases not matched to a gene. For the CDR3, the DNA is TGTGCCAGCAGCTTAGTAGCGGGAGCTGCCGGGGAGCTGTTTTTT. Its protein is CASSLVAGAAGELFF.

The chain has TRBV2 and TRBJ2-4; the match to TRBD1 covers 7 bases. V trimming: 6 bases; J trimming: 12 bases; junction bases outside the gene matches: 8. The CDR3 spans 12 residues. The germline CDR1 and CDR2 sequences are SNHLY and FYNNEI. CDR3 DNA: TGTGCCAGCAGCGTAGGGGGCAGGAGTCAGTACTTC. It yields the protein CASSVGGRSQYF.

The gene calls are TRBV11-2 and TRBJ2-5, with 7 bases fitting TRBD1. The V and J ends lost 1 base and 5 bases, in that order; junction bases with no gene match: 7. The CDR3 covers 15 residues. The germline V gene has CDR1 SGHAT and CDR2 FQNNGV. The CDR3 loop reads CASSLGGGWMETQYF. CDR3 nucleotide sequence: TGTGCCAGCAGCTTAGGAGGGGGCTGGATGGAGACCCAGTACTTC.

The rearrangement joins TRBV6-2 or TRBV6-3 to TRBJ1-5, with D hard to call. Trimming took off 4 bases at V and 4 bases at J, with 14 bases between the two ends. There are 15 residues in the CDR3. CDR1 is MNHEY and CDR2 is SVGEGT in the germline V gene. The chain's CDR3 is CASSFRQEWNQPQHF. CDR3 in DNA: TGTGCCAGCAGTTTTCGGCAGGAATGGAATCAGCCCCAGCATTTT.

V gene TRBV6-6 combines with J gene TRBJ1-1, with a weak D call TRBD1 (6 bases). From germline, CDR1 is MNHNY and CDR2 SVGAGI (reference sequence). This CDR3 spans 15 amino acids. The germline V and J ends were trimmed by 2 bases and 0 bases, with 10 bases remaining between them. The CDR3 sequence is CASSYGTLMNTEAFF. Written as DNA, the CDR3 is TGTGCCAGCAGTTACGGGACACTCATGAACACTGAAGCTTTCTTT.

The V gene is TRBV7-2, the J gene TRBJ1-6; D gene ambiguous. From germline, CDR1 is SGHTA and CDR2 FQGNSA. Deletions cut 4 bases from V and 8 bases from J, with 21 bases between. The CDR3 is 17 residues long. Here the CDR3 reads CASSSPRGSDNYSPLHF. DNA for the CDR3: TGTGCCAGCAGCTCACCGCGAGGGTCAGACAACTATTCACCCCTCCACTTT.

J is TRBJ2-1 and V is TRBV3-1 (or the pseudogene TRBV3-2), with 7 bases fitting TRBD2. Germline V gene data show CDR1 as LGHDT and CDR2 as YNNKEL (reference sequence). V dropped 3 bases and J dropped 6; count of bases not matched to a gene: 5. This CDR3 is 14 amino acids long. The chain's CDR3 is CASSQRELSNEQFF. CDR3 nucleotides: TGTGCCAGCAGCCAGCGGGAGTTGAGCAATGAGCAGTTCTTC.

This chain uses TRBV24-1 with TRBJ2-1; D may be TRBD1 (6 bases). With 2 bases removed from V and 4 bases from J, the gap between germline ends came to 11 bases. The length of the CDR3 is 15 residues. Germline CDR1 and CDR2: KGHDR and SFDVKD. The CDR3 DNA is TGTGCCACCAGTGATTCCCGGGACACGTACAATGAGCAGTTCTTC. Its translation: CATSDSRDTYNEQFF.

This clone was picked up a small number of times. This rearrangement joins TRBV11-3 to TRBJ1-6, with D unresolved. V gave up 4 bases and J gave up 7 bases, with 8 bases separating them. The CDR3 contains 13 residues. The V gene's germline CDR1 is SGHNT and CDR2 YENEEA. The CDR3 nucleotides read TGTGCCAGCAGCTCGGAGCTGAATTCACCCCTCCACTTT. It codes for CASSSELNSPLHF.

J is TRBJ2-7 and V is TRBV7-9; possible D gene TRBD2, 6 bases. Trimming removed 7 bases at V and 5 bases at J, with 15 bases between. Germline values: CDR1 SEHNR, CDR2 FQNEAQ (reference sequence). The CDR3 sequence is 13 residues long. The CDR3 DNA is TGTGCCAGCACCTTTGGGGGGACCAACGAGCAGTACTTC. It encodes CASTFGGTNEQYF. Full variable domain (rest looked up from reference TRBV7-9 and TRBJ2-7): DTGVSQNPRHKITKRGQNVTFRCDPISEHNRLYWYRQTLGQGPEFLTYFQNEAQLEKSRLLSDRFSAERPKGSFSTLEIQRTEQGDSAMYLCASTFGGTNEQYFGPGTRLTVT.

The V and J genes are TRBV24-1 and TRBJ2-1, with D perhaps TRBD1 (6 bases). V was trimmed by 4 bases and J by 8 bases, leaving 20 bases between them. The CDR3 spans 16 residues. Germline values: CDR1 KGHDR, CDR2 SFDVKD. CDR3 in amino acids: CATSDRGTFSTDEQFF. Here the CDR3 DNA reads TGTGCCACCAGTGACCGTGGGACATTCTCCACTGATGAGCAGTTCTTC.

This clone occurred a few times. V and J are TRBV4-1 and TRBJ2-7; 10 bases match TRBD2. With V trimmed by 0 bases and J by 4 bases, 6 bases remained unmatched. The CDR3 runs to 16 residues. From germline, CDR1 is MGHRA and CDR2 YSYEKL. CDR3 bases: TGCGCCAGCAGCCAAGAGGCGAGCGGGAGGGCGTACGAGCAGTACTTC. Protein: CASSQEASGRAYEQYF.

V is TRBV11-2 and J is TRBJ2-7; D is unresolved. Germline V gene data show CDR1 as SGHAT and CDR2 as FQNNGV. The CDR3 runs to 15 residues. Trimming pared 4 bases from V and 0 bases from J, leaving 13 bases between. In nucleotides, the CDR3 is TGTGCCAGCAGCTCCCGCGGAAGGAGCTCCTACGAGCAGTACTTC. This sequence encodes CASSSRGRSSYEQYF.

This rearrangement joins TRBV14 to TRBJ2-4, with TRBD1 as a possible D gene (6 bases). Per germline, CDR1 SGHDN and CDR2 FVKESK. V was clipped by 4 bases and J by 6 bases, with 13 bases between them. The CDR3 is 14 residues long. In nucleotides, the CDR3 is TGTGCCAGCAGCCTTGGACAGTCCGCAAACATTCAGTACTTC. Its translation is CASSLGQSANIQYF.

The J gene is TRBJ1-4, the V gene TRBV4-1; 7 bases match TRBD1. The CDR3 consists of 18 residues. The germline CDR1 and CDR2 sequences are MGHRA and YSYEKL. V lost 0 bases to trimming and J lost 8 bases; unmatched junction nucleotides: 15. Written as DNA, the CDR3 is TGCGCCAGCAGCCAAGAATACAGGGGCCGGCGACCGGGGGAAAAACTGTTTTTT. This codes for CASSQEYRGRRPGEKLFF.

The J gene is TRBJ2-3, the V gene TRBV28; 12 bases match TRBD2. Germline CDR1 is MDHEN and CDR2 is SYDVKM. This CDR3 has 14 residues. V gave up 6 bases and J gave up 6 bases; unmatched junction bases: 4. CDR3 region: CASSLAGGRDTQYF. DNA of the CDR3: TGTGCCAGCAGCCTAGCGGGAGGGCGGGATACGCAGTATTTT.

The chain links TRBV7-8 to TRBJ2-1, with 7 nucleotides matching TRBD1. V was clipped by 0 bases and J by 0 bases; unmatched bases: 2. CDR1 and CDR2 from the germline V gene are SGHVS and FQNEAQ. The CDR3 has 16 amino acids. CDR3 in amino acids: CASSLADRASYNEQFF. CDR3 coding DNA: TGTGCCAGCAGCTTAGCAGACAGGGCCTCCTACAATGAGCAGTTCTTC. Looking up the rest from reference TRBV7-8 and TRBJ2-1 gives the full variable domain: GAGVSQSPRYKVAKRGQDVALRCDPISGHVSLFWYQQALGQGPEFLTYFQNEAQLDKSGLPSDRFFAERPEGSVSTLKIQRTQQEDSAVYLCASSLADRASYNEQFFGPGTRLTVL.

The chain joins TRBV18 to TRBJ1-2; D is perhaps TRBD1 (6 bases). The V gene lost 4 bases and the J gene lost 4 bases, with 13 bases spanning the gap. Germline V lookup: CDR1 KGHSH, CDR2 LQKENI. The CDR3 extends over 14 amino acids. CDR3 nucleotides: TGTGCCAGCTCACTAGGCGACAGGACCTATGGCTACACCTTC. Translating it yields CASSLGDRTYGYTF.

This clone was seen only a few times. The chain combines TRBV5-6 with TRBJ2-7, with 7 bases identical to TRBD2. Germline CDR1 reads SGHDT; CDR2 reads YYEEEE. CDR3 length equals 14 residues. V was clipped by 5 bases and J by 0 bases; unmatched bases: 5. The CDR3 nucleotides are TGTGCCAGCAGTCCCGGGGGGTACTCCTACGAGCAGTACTTC. Translated: CASSPGGYSYEQYF.

The V gene is TRBV19, the J gene TRBJ2-2; the match to TRBD2 covers 8 bases. The CDR3 length is 16 residues. J was trimmed by 3 bases and V by 5 bases; bases with no gene match: 8. Germline V gene lookup returns CDR1 LNHDA and CDR2 SQIVND (reference sequence). CDR3 region: CASSLRGAPDTGELFF. The CDR3 DNA follows: TGTGCCAGTAGTTTGCGGGGGGCGCCAGACACCGGGGAGCTGTTTTTT.

The V gene is TRBV7-2, the J gene TRBJ1-1; 8 positions match TRBD1. Trimming at V came to 5 bases and at J to 0 bases, leaving 5 bases not matched to a gene. Germline V gene sequence: CDR1 SGHTA, CDR2 FQGNSA. This CDR3 comprises 15 residues. CDR3 amino acids: CASSQGAQLNTEAFF. The CDR3, as DNA: TGTGCCAGCAGCCAGGGGGCACAGTTGAACACTGAAGCTTTCTTT.

The V gene is TRBV21-1, the J gene TRBJ1-1; the table gives TRBD1 as D, unverified against the DNA. TRBV21-1 is an annotated pseudogene. CDR3 size: 15 residues. This CDR3 reads CASSTSNRDRAKAFF. The DNA for the CDR3 is TGTGCCAGCAGCACATCTAACCGGGACAGGGCTAAAGCTTTCTTT.

The V call is TRBV6-5, the J call TRBJ2-7; D not certain. CDR3 length: 11 residues. V dropped 6 bases and J dropped 2 bases, with 5 bases sitting between them. Germline CDR1 is MNHEY and CDR2 is SVGAGI. CDR3 sequence reads: CASRATYEQYF. As DNA, the CDR3 is TGTGCCAGCAGAGCTACCTACGAGCAGTACTTC.

The chain employs TRBV18 and TRBJ2-7, with 13 bases identical to TRBD2. Trimming removed 5 bases from V and 0 bases from J; junction bases left unmatched: 4. This CDR3 is 16 amino acids long. Germline assignment: CDR1 KGHSH and CDR2 LQKENI. CDR3 nucleotide sequence: TGTGCCAGCTCAACTAGCGGGAGGGCTAGCTCCTACGAGCAGTACTTC. Encoded protein: CASSTSGRASSYEQYF.

The chain is built from TRBV19 and TRBJ2-7, with TRBD2 identical over 9 bases. V was pared by 3 bases and J by 2 bases, with 5 bases of the junction left unmatched. The CDR3 has 15 residues. From germline, CDR1 is LNHDA and CDR2 SQIVND (reference sequence). Here the CDR3 DNA reads TGTGCCAGTAGTATTGGACTAGCGAACGCCTACGAGCAGTACTTC. This codes for CASSIGLANAYEQYF.